This TCR beta chain originates from a study of vaccination and CD4 T cells after COVID-19. The treatment here: roughly 11-day PBMC culture with coronavirus spike peptide pools or control peptides (ViraFEST assay). A note on this clonotype: Its specificity is not known.

The V end was cut by 0 bases, the J end by 0 bases, with 6 bases between. Germline loops: CDR1 SGHVS, CDR2 FQNEAQ. This CDR3 is 15 amino acids long. Sequencing of the DNA from cultured CD4+ T cells was carried out with the Oncomine TCR Beta short-read assay. TCRdb called the PCR reads again in MiXCR, with one record for every CDR3 protein. The data contain 24,000 or so distinct CDR3 sequences, 43% of them singletons. This receptor was taken from a human donor who had recovered from COVID-19. The chain is built from TRBV7-8 and TRBJ1-3; a possible D gene is TRBD1 (5 bases). The sample was CD4+ T cells from blood, cultured in vitro. CDR3 DNA: TGTGCCAGCAGCTTAGCCAGGGACTCTGGAAACACCATATATTTT. Residues: CASSLARDSGNTIYF.